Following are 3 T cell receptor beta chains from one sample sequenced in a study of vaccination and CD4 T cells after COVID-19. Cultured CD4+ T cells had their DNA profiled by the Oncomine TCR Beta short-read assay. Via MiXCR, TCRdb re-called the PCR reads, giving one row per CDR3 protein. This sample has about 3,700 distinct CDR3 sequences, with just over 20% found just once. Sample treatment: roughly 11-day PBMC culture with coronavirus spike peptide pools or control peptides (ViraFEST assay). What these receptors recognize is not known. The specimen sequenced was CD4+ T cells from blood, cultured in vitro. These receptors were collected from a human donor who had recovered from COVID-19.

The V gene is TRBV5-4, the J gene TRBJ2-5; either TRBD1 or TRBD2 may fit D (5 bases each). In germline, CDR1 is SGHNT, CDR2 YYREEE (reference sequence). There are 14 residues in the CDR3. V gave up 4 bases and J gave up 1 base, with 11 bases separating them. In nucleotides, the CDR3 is TGTGCCAGCAGCCACGGGACGGCCCAAGAGACCCAGTACTTC. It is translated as CASSHGTAQETQYF.

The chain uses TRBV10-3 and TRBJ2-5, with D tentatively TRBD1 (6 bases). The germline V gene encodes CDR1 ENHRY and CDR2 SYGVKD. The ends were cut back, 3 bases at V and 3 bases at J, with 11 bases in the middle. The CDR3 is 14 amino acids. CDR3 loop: CAISDTDREETQYF. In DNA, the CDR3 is TGTGCCATCAGTGACACGGACAGAGAAGAGACCCAGTACTTC.

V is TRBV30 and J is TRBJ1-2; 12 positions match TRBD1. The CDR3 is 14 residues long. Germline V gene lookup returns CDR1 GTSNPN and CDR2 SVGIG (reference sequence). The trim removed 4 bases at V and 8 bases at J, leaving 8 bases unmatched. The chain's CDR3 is CAWTPGQGAGGYTF. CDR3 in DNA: TGTGCCTGGACCCCGGGACAGGGGGCGGGAGGCTACACCTTC.